One and the same sample provided the 25 T cell receptor beta chains below, sequenced in a study of tumor-infiltrating lymphocytes in primary liver carcinoma. Total RNA (approximately 500 ng) served as template for TCR beta cDNA synthesis primed by a constant-region primer. Three nested multiplex PCR rounds, a slightly modified ARM-PCR, produced the libraries for TCR beta. In the first two PCR rounds, TRBV1-TRBV30 forward primers were paired with a C-beta reverse primer, and each round lasted about 10 cycles. TCRdb ran MiXCR on the multiplex PCR reads and lists one entry per CDR3 protein. Here the sample spans more than 150,000 distinct CDR3 sequences, 60% being singletons. Germline DNA was also extracted, and blood RNA was taken from unsorted whole blood. The source material was peripheral blood. The receptors shown here come from a man in his forties with primary liver carcinoma and hepatitis B virus infection.

This rearrangement joins TRBV5-5 to TRBJ2-7; TRBD2 aligns across 11 bases. The germline gives CDR1 SGHKS, CDR2 YYEKEE (reference sequence). V lost 5 bases and J lost 3; bases outside the gene matches: 4. The CDR3 is 14 residues long. CDR3 in amino acids: CASREGLAVYEQYF. The CDR3 DNA reads TGTGCCAGCAGGGAGGGACTAGCGGTCTACGAGCAGTACTTC.

This clonotype occurred a few times. V is TRBV6-6 and J is TRBJ2-3, with D unresolved. Between the trimmed V and J ends, which lost 6 bases and 4 bases, there was a span of 8 bases. Per the germline V gene, CDR1 is MNHNY and CDR2 is SVGAGI (reference sequence). This CDR3 spans 12 amino acids. CDR3 in DNA: TGTGCCAGCAGAGACCCGGCAGATACGCAGTATTTT. It specifies CASRDPADTQYF.

V and J are TRBV10-3 and TRBJ2-1; 7 bases map to TRBD2. V lost 2 bases, J lost 3 bases, and 10 bases stayed unmatched. Germline V gene lookup returns CDR1 ENHRY and CDR2 SYGVKD. The CDR3 length is 17 residues. Here the CDR3 reads CAISEKAGELSYNEQFF. The CDR3 DNA sequence: TGTGCCATCAGTGAGAAGGCGGGAGAGCTTAGCTACAATGAGCAGTTCTTC.

The V gene is TRBV30, the J gene TRBJ2-2, with D hard to call. This CDR3 is built from 13 residues. From germline, CDR1 is GTSNPN and CDR2 SVGIG (reference sequence). The V gene lost 2 bases and the J gene lost 6 bases, with 10 bases spanning the gap. The CDR3 region is CAWSNTRAGELFF. CDR3 coding DNA: TGTGCCTGGAGTAACACTCGGGCCGGGGAGCTGTTTTTT.

A few counts support this clonotype. The V call is TRBV5-6, the J call TRBJ2-7, with D unclear. Germline V lookup: CDR1 SGHDT, CDR2 YYEEEE. The length of the CDR3 is 13 residues. V lost 4 bases and J 3 bases, leaving 11 bases between the germline ends. DNA of the CDR3: TGTGCCAGCAGCCGTATCGATGGCTACGAGCAGTACTTC. This sequence encodes CASSRIDGYEQYF.

The chain has TRBV6-2 or TRBV6-3 and TRBJ2-1; D gene ambiguous. Germline V gene data show CDR1 as MNHEY and CDR2 as SVGEGT. The CDR3 covers 15 residues. Trimming left V 7 bases short and J 9 bases short, with 22 bases between. The CDR3 DNA is TGTGCCAGCACCCCCTGGGTAGGCGAGGTCGGTGAGCAGTTCTTC. This encodes CASTPWVGEVGEQFF.

The V gene is TRBV11-2, the J gene TRBJ2-7; D is unclear. This CDR3 has 14 residues. From germline, CDR1 is SGHAT and CDR2 FQNNGV. This CDR3 is CIFSLTDGAYEQYF. As DNA, the CDR3 is TGTATCTTCAGCTTAACCGACGGAGCCTACGAGCAGTACTTC.

This clonotype has ten or more counts. The rearrangement joins TRBV11-2 to TRBJ2-7; possible D gene TRBD2, 6 bases. Trimming left V 1 base short and J 3 bases short, with 16 bases between. Germline V gives CDR1 SGHAT, CDR2 FQNNGV. The CDR3 is 16 amino acids. The CDR3 spells CASSLGTGSTSYEQYF. CDR3 nucleotides: TGTGCCAGCAGCTTAGGAACCGGGAGTACTAGCTACGAGCAGTACTTC.

On this clonotype itself: This may be a read error, as it is one base from a much larger clone. The chain couples TRBV6-5 to TRBJ2-3; the D is unclear. This CDR3 comprises 16 residues. Germline assignment: CDR1 MNHEY and CDR2 SVGAGI. For the CDR3, the DNA is TGTGCCAGCAGTTTCACGACCCAACTCCCCACAGATACGCAGTGTTTT. As protein: CASSFTTQLPTDTQCF.

CDR3 nucleotides: TGTGCCAGCAGTCGATTTATGGCTAGGGACTACAATGAGCAGTTCTTC. Its translation is CASSRFMARDYNEQFF. The genes are TRBV4-2 and TRBJ2-1, with D unclear. V gave up 6 bases and J gave up 3 bases, with 18 bases separating them. Per the germline V gene, CDR1 is LGHNA and CDR2 is YNFKEQ. The CDR3 has 16 residues.

This clonotype occurred once. One end of the junction is discordant with germline, which a read error may explain. The chain carries TRBV11-2 and TRBJ2-7; D is perhaps TRBD1 (7 bases). This CDR3 region has 15 residues. Looked up from germline, CDR1 is SGHAT and CDR2 is FQNNGV. The DNA for the CDR3 is TGTGCCAGCAGCCCGGCGGGACAGTGGTCACACGAGCAGTGCTTC. This translates into CASSPAGQWSHEQCF.

Points on this clonotype: The junction and the germline gene differ at one end; a read error may be behind it. This rearrangement joins TRBV11-2 to TRBJ2-1; 7 positions match TRBD2. Germline V gene sequence: CDR1 SGHAT, CDR2 FQNNGV. This CDR3 comprises 18 residues. CDR3 region: CASSLLGLGTGGDYEQFF. CDR3 coding DNA: TGTGCCAGCAGCTTACTAGGTCTTGGGACTGGCGGGGACTATGAACAGTTCTTC.

Points on this clonotype: A read error is likely, as this CDR3 ends without the conserved phenylalanine or tryptophan. This chain links TRBV5-1 with TRBJ2-1, with 10 bases identical to TRBD2. V shed 2 bases and J 3 bases; nucleotides not matched to a gene: 2. Germline loops: CDR1 SGHRS, CDR2 YFSETQ. CDR3 length: 15 residues. The CDR3 spells CASSLAGGGYNEQFV. Here the CDR3 DNA reads TGCGCCAGCAGCTTAGCGGGAGGGGGCTACAATGAGCAGTTCGTC.

As for this clonotype: Given the absence of the conserved phenylalanine or tryptophan at the CDR3 end, a read error is likely. CDR3 sequence: CASSLGPGQNYYNEQFL. In nucleotides, the CDR3 is TGTGCCAGCAGCTTAGGACCGGGACAGAACTACTACAATGAGCAGTTCTTG. The V and J genes are TRBV11-2 and TRBJ2-1; 7 bases are shared with TRBD1. CDR3 size: 17 residues. With 1 base clipped from V and 3 bases from J, the junction kept 9 bases outside the gene matches. Germline loops: CDR1 SGHAT, CDR2 FQNNGV.

As for this clonotype: This sequence may be a read error, since a much larger clone differs from it by one base. The chain carries TRBV12-3 or TRBV12-4 and TRBJ2-1, with TRBD2 matching 7 bases. This CDR3 is built from 15 residues. Trimming removed 7 bases from V and 4 bases from J; junction bases left unmatched: 10. The CDR3 spells CASTRARGEYNEQFF. Here the CDR3 DNA reads TGTGCCAGCACTCGTGCCCGGGGGGAATACAATGAGCAGTTCTTC.

Of note for this clonotype: The junction shows a germline mismatch at one end, possibly a read error. This chain joins TRBV11-1 and TRBJ2-2; TRBD2 aligns across 9 bases. CDR3 size: 16 residues. Germline V CDR1 and CDR2: SGHAT, FQDESV (reference sequence). The CDR3 DNA is TGCACCAGCAGCTTATCGGCTAGCGGGGTCACCGGGGAGCTGTTTTTT. This translates into CTSSLSASGVTGELFF.

This clonotype has at least ten counts. CDR3 residues: CASRLAGNEQYF. The CDR3, as DNA: TGTGCCAGCAGGCTAGCGGGGAACGAGCAGTACTTC. This chain links TRBV11-2 with TRBJ2-7; 9 positions match TRBD2. V lost 6 bases, J lost 5 bases, and 2 bases stayed unmatched. The CDR3 extends over 12 amino acids. Germline CDR1 and CDR2: SGHAT and FQNNGV.

As regards this clonotype: Mismatch with germline at one junction end may stem from a read error. V and J are TRBV11-1 and TRBJ1-5, with D hard to call. This CDR3 is built from 13 residues. The germline V gene has CDR1 SGHAT and CDR2 FQDESV (reference sequence). The CDR3 DNA sequence: TGTACCAGCTGCTCCGGGCCAGATCAGCCCCAGCATTTT. The encoded protein is CTSCSGPDQPQHF.

This chain uses TRBV5-1 with TRBJ2-3; weak D call: TRBD1 (6 bases). CDR3 length equals 15 residues. CDR1 SGHRS and CDR2 YFSETQ come from the germline V gene. V was clipped by 4 bases and J by 5 bases, with 17 bases between them. CDR3 DNA sequence: TGCGCCAGCAGCGAGCTTAACCTAGGGGGAGATACGCAGTATTTT. It yields the protein CASSELNLGGDTQYF. The variable domain in full, completed from reference TRBV5-1 and TRBJ2-3, reads KAGVTQTPRYLIKTRGQQVTLSCSPISGHRSVSWYQQTPGQGLQFLFEYFSETQRNKGNFPGRFSGRQFSNSRSEMNVSTLELGDSALYLCASSELNLGGDTQYFGPGTRLTVL.

This clonotype was detected only a few times. A much more abundant neighbour one base away suggests this may be a read error. The CDR3 nucleotides are TGTGCCAGCAGTGGAGTGCCCTACGAGCAGTACTTC. It specifies CASSGVPYEQYF. The J gene is TRBJ2-7, the V gene TRBV6-1; D not resolved. V lost 4 bases and J 2 bases, leaving 6 bases between the germline ends. The CDR3 consists of 12 residues. Germline V lookup: CDR1 MNHNS, CDR2 SASEGT.

For the CDR3, the DNA is TGTGCCATCAGTGACCCGACAGGGCTTAGCACAGATACGCAGTATTTT. Encoded protein: CAISDPTGLSTDTQYF. This chain uses TRBV10-3 with TRBJ2-3, with 7 positions matching TRBD1. V lost 3 bases to trimming and J lost 0 bases; unmatched junction nucleotides: 6. The CDR3 has 16 residues. Germline V lookup: CDR1 ENHRY, CDR2 SYGVKD.

The rearrangement uses TRBV11-2 and TRBJ2-1, with D unresolved. Germline loops: CDR1 SGHAT, CDR2 FQNNGV. The CDR3 covers 13 residues. CDR3 in amino acids: CAINSYLGDEQFF. For the CDR3, the DNA is TGTGCGATCAACTCCTACCTTGGGGATGAGCAGTTCTTC.

This clonotype was seen more than once but under ten times. A much bigger clone sits one base away, suggesting this may be a read error. V gene TRBV11-2 combines with J gene TRBJ2-7, with 7 bases fitting TRBD2. Germline V gives CDR1 SGHAT, CDR2 FQNNGV. This CDR3 contains 12 residues. CDR3 amino acids: CANSGDGYEQYF. The CDR3, as DNA: TGTGCCAACAGCGGGGACGGATACGAGCAGTACTTC.

For this clonotype: A read error may be the cause here, since a much bigger clone is one base away. V gene TRBV11-2 combines with J gene TRBJ2-2; TRBD1 agrees at 9 bases. CDR3 length: 16 residues. J lost 8 bases, V lost 4 bases, and 11 bases had no gene match. Germline lookup yields CDR1 SGHAT and CDR2 FQNNGV. The CDR3 nucleotides read TGTGCCAGCAGCTCCCGGGACAGGGATCTAGCGGGGGAGCTGTTTTTT. Translated: CASSSRDRDLAGELFF.

On this clonotype itself: A much larger clone lies one base from this, so it may be a read error. The chain links TRBV29-1 to TRBJ2-2; the D is unclear. Between the trimmed V and J ends, which lost 1 base and 7 bases, there was a span of 7 bases. This CDR3 has 12 amino acids. CDR1 and CDR2 from the germline V gene are SQVTM and ANQGSEA. This CDR3 reads CSVEGVDGELFF. The CDR3 DNA is TGCAGCGTTGAAGGGGTAGACGGGGAGCTGTTTTTT.